This T cell receptor beta chain was obtained from a study of T-cell memory formation after mild COVID-19 (dated by TCRdb to the early 2020s). About the investigation overall: Most TCR sequence clusters were specific to one of the two donors. In a couple of donors, T-cell clones that expanded and contracted after mild COVID-19 were followed by sequencing TCRalpha and TCRbeta repertoires longitudinally. Two young, previously healthy adult volunteers made up the cohort, one male and one female.

Ficoll-Paque density gradient centrifugation was the method used to isolate PBMCs. Study-wide conclusions, independent of this receptor: Contracting CD4+ clones appeared mostly in the CM and EM memory subsets, whereas CD8+ clones were enriched in EMRA. SARS-CoV-2 specificity was not confirmed for the second-wave clones peaking on day 37. Clones contracting from day 15 to 85 had balanced CD4/CD8 phenotypes, while a second wave expanding from day 15 to 37 was biased towards CD4+. The study covered only a couple of mild cases, and larger cohorts including severe cases with pre-infection samples were considered necessary. Some responding clones were detected in pre-infection memory, which suggested that pre-existing cross-reactive memory T cells had joined the SARS-CoV-2 response.

Comments on this clonotype: The specificity of this receptor is unknown. One base away there is no much larger clone; base qualities are not given.

The germline V gene (reference sequence) specifies DFQATT as CDR1 and SNEGSKA as CDR2. From the cysteine through the phenylalanine, the CDR3 covers 13 amino acids. CDR3 DNA is the only sequence kept; it has 39 bases, read in frame from the first base. Reads for this sample came from an Illumina NovaSeq 6000. cDNA libraries for TCRalpha and TCRbeta were prepared by 5'RACE using constant-segment primers, with sample barcodes and unique molecular identifiers added. Trizol reagent was used to extract RNA from every sample. Library amplification was performed in two PCR steps, and a second sample barcode and Illumina TruSeq adapters were introduced in the second step. Sequencing of the libraries was done on an Illumina NovaSeq, producing 2 x 150 bp paired-end reads. The study's own analysis went as follows. Reads were demultiplexed and collapsed into UMI-guided consensus sequences with migec v1.2.7. Using mixcr v2.1.11, the UMI consensuses were aligned to TRA and TRB V and J templates and assembled into clonotypes. A clonotype was counted as expanded or contracted only if both edgeR and NoisET called the change significant, with noise models trained on biological replicates. edgeR calls used a false discovery rate-adjusted p below 0.01 and a log2 fold-change threshold of 1. PCA with hierarchical clustering of max-normalized trajectories of the 1000 most abundant clonotypes was used as exploratory dynamics analysis. Separately sequenced CD4+ and CD8+ repertoires were used to assign the CD4 or CD8 phenotype of responding clones. Through fastp at Q25 and MiXCR, TCRdb rebuilt clones from the public reads, retaining in-frame beta chains. Each CDR3 protein gets just one entry, which takes the most common genes and DNA from the rows behind it. The V and J calls and clone size are TCRdb's, not the authors'. The sample table records around 50,000 distinct CDR3 sequences; roughly 27% of these occur just once. Jointly, the top ten make up 43% of the sample.

Rearrangement joined TRBV20-1 to TRBJ2-1; a stretch of 11 junction bases matches TRBD2. The receptor was derived from a man aged 18 to 35 who had mild COVID-19 (a few samples of this study predate the infection). The sample titles of this study are shuffled in the database, so cell type and time point are left out; the donor was told from shared clones. The source material was PBMCs or a T cell subset sorted from them (not recorded which). The sequenced DNA: TGCAGACTCGTTAGCGGGGGGGCCCTTGAGCAGTTCTTC. It translates as CRLVSGGALEQFF.